A selection of T cell receptor beta chains follows, all from one sample in a study of regulatory T cells in long-lasting Graves disease. TCRdb analysed the multiplex PCR reads with MiXCR anew, one entry per CDR3 protein. The repertoire holds hundreds of thousands of distinct CDR3 sequences, with 9.5% to 15% as singletons. The same data also went into a second study, on T cells in Graves' hyperthyroidism and ophthalmopathy.

The material was peripheral blood mononuclear cells (PBMCs), obtained at new diagnosis, from a patient treated with antithyroid drugs. Receptors were obtained from a woman under 40 with Graves disease. The CDR3 runs from the conserved cysteine through the conserved F or W. A D gene is named only where the DNA matches it firmly. Only part of the rows carry a size: once, few, many, or a class if the clone is expanded.

>TRBV28|-|TRBJ2-3|TRBD2
TGTGCCAGCAGCCGTACTAGCGGGAGACTAAGGCCAGATACGCAGTATTTT
CASSRTSGRLRPDTQYF
>TRBV11-2|many|TRBJ2-3|-
TGTGCCAGCAGCTTAGGGGCGGGCCTTAGCACAGATACGCAGTATTTT
CASSLGAGLSTDTQYF
>TRBV30|many|TRBJ2-7|-
TGTGCCTGGAGTGCGGGGTCACCGGGAGTTATTTACGAGCAGTACTTC
CAWSAGSPGVIYEQYF
>TRBV30|many|TRBJ2-1|TRBD2
TGTGCCGGGAAGCGAGCGGGAGACTACAATGAGCAGTTCTTC
CAGKRAGDYNEQFF
>TRBV3-1|many|TRBJ2-5|TRBD2
TGTGCCAGCAGCCGAGAACTAGCGGTCATCCAAGAGACCCAGTACTTC
CASSRELAVIQETQYF
>TRBV2|-|TRBJ2-6|-
TGTGCCAGCAGAACGATAACAGGGTACGGACGGGCTCCGGGGGCCAACGTCCTGACTTTC
CASRTITGYGRAPGANVLTF
>TRBV12-3/TRBV12-4|many|TRBJ2-1|-
TGTGCCAGCATCCTAGACGGGAGAGCCTACAATGAGCAGTTCTTC
CASILDGRAYNEQFF
>TRBV5-1|many|TRBJ2-5|-
TGCGCCAGCAGCTTGAGCGTAGGGTCTGAGACCCAGTACTTC
CASSLSVGSETQYF
>TRBV12-3/TRBV12-4|many|TRBJ1-1|-
TGTGCCAGCAAGCCACAGGGAAGGACTGAAGCTTTCTTT
CASKPQGRTEAFF
>TRBV6-5|many|TRBJ1-1|TRBD1
TGTGCCAGCAGTTACGACAGGGGGTCGAACACTGAAGCTTTCTTT
CASSYDRGSNTEAFF
>TRBV20-1|many|TRBJ1-1|TRBD1
TGCAGTGCTCCAGGGGGGGGGAACACTGAAGCTTTCTTT
CSAPGGGNTEAFF
>TRBV12-3/TRBV12-4|-|TRBJ2-7|-
TGTGCCAGCAGTTTGGGAGTCCCCCCCTACGAGCAGTACTTC
CASSLGVPPYEQYF
>TRBV15|few|TRBJ2-1|-
TGTGCCACCAGCCACACGGCCCTCGACTACAATGAGCAGTTCTTC
CATSHTALDYNEQFF
>TRBV30|many|TRBJ1-1|-
TGTGCCTGGAGTCCTGGTCCCTTCCGAATCGGACAGAAGAACACTGAAGCTTTCTTT
CAWSPGPFRIGQKNTEAFF
>TRBV2|many|TRBJ2-3|-
TGTGCCAGCAGTGCCGGGGAAGCAGATACGCAGTATTTT
CASSAGEADTQYF
>TRBV11-2|-|TRBJ1-1|-
TGTGCCAGCAGCTTAGGCCTTCGGGGGGGCACCACTGAAGCTTTCTTT
CASSLGLRGGTTEAFF
>TRBV27|few|TRBJ1-5|TRBD1
TGTGCCAGCAGTCCGGACAGGCTTTATAGCAATCAGCCCCAGCATTTT
CASSPDRLYSNQPQHF
>TRBV18|-|TRBJ1-2|TRBD1
TGTGCCAGCTCACCCGGGATGGGACAGGGGACAAACTATGGCTACACCTTC
CASSPGMGQGTNYGYTF
>TRBV29-1|many|TRBJ2-2|-
TGCAGCGTTGAAGCAGCGAACACCGGGGAGCTGTTTTTT
CSVEAANTGELFF
>TRBV5-5|few|TRBJ1-6|-
TGTGCCAGCAGCCCCGAGGGGGTGCGGAATTCACCCCTCCACTTT
CASSPEGVRNSPLHF
>TRBV5-1|many|TRBJ2-5|-
TGCGCCAGCAGCTTAAACGGAAGACAGTTGCCTCAAGAGACCCAGTACTTC
CASSLNGRQLPQETQYF
>TRBV28|many|TRBJ2-5|TRBD2
TGTGCCAGCAGTGGAGGACTAGCGGGAGGGGTGGAGACCCAGTACTTC
CASSGGLAGGVETQYF
>TRBV19|few|TRBJ1-6|-
TGTGCCAGTAGAAGACAGATCGTAAATTCACCCCTCCACTTT
CASRRQIVNSPLHF
>TRBV3-1|many|TRBJ2-5|-
TGTGCCAGCAGCCACTTCGTAGCGGAGACCCAGTACTTC
CASSHFVAETQYF
>TRBV6-5|many|TRBJ1-2|TRBD1
TGTGCCAGCAGTTACGGGACAGACTATGGCTACACCTTC
CASSYGTDYGYTF
>TRBV7-9|-|TRBJ2-3|-
TGTGCCAGCAGCCTGTCCTTACAGGGACTTAGCACAGGTACGCAGTATTTT
CASSLSLQGLSTGTQYF
>TRBV5-1|few|TRBJ1-2|TRBD1
TGCGCCAGCAGCTTAATACCCCGAGGGACAGACTCCCATGGCTACACCTTC
CASSLIPRGTDSHGYTF
>TRBV24-1|many|TRBJ2-1|-
TGTGCCACCAGTGATCCGGCCATAGGAAGCTCCTACAATGAGCAGTTCTTC
CATSDPAIGSSYNEQFF
>TRBV20-1|many|TRBJ2-1|-
TGCAGTGCTAGGAAGAGCCACCCGCAGTCCCATGAGCAGTTCTTC
CSARKSHPQSHEQFF
>TRBV6-1|many|TRBJ2-7|-
TGTGCCAGCAAAAAGGGACTGTACTACGAGCAGTACTTC
CASKKGLYYEQYF
>TRBV7-9|many|TRBJ2-7|-
TGTGCCAGCAGCTTACCCCCAGGGCGCGAGCAGTACTTC
CASSLPPGREQYF
>TRBV9|few|TRBJ2-7|TRBD2
TGTGCCAGCAGCGTGTCTAGCGGGACGTACGAGCAGTACTTC
CASSVSSGTYEQYF
>TRBV9|many|TRBJ2-3|-
TGTGCCAGCAGCCCCACCCCTGGGACCGTCACAGATACGCAGTATTTT
CASSPTPGTVTDTQYF
>TRBV9|few|TRBJ2-7|-
TGTGCCAGCAGCGTAGGTACTGCGGGCGAGCAGTACTTC
CASSVGTAGEQYF
>TRBV13|many|TRBJ1-1|-
TGTGCCAGCAGCTTAGTCTCAGGGCTGAACACTGAAGCTTTCTTT
CASSLVSGLNTEAFF
>TRBV12-3/TRBV12-4|-|TRBJ1-3|TRBD1
TGTGCCAGCAGTCCCGGACAGGGACCGACCTCTGGAAACACCATATATTTT
CASSPGQGPTSGNTIYF
>TRBV28|many|TRBJ1-4|TRBD1
TGTGCCAGCATAACAGGGGGGTCTGAAAAACTGTTTTTT
CASITGGSEKLFF
>TRBV6-5|few|TRBJ2-6|-
TGTGCCAGCAGTTACTCGTATAGCTCTGGGGCCAACGTCCTGGCTTTC
CASSYSYSSGANVLAF
>TRBV2|many|TRBJ2-7|-
TGTGCCAGCAGGCTCTACACCTACGAGCAGTACTTC
CASRLYTYEQYF
>TRBV4-2|-|TRBJ1-1|TRBD1
TGTGCCAGCAGCCAAGATAGCCGGACAGGTTATGGAGCGGACACTGAAGCTTTCTTT
CASSQDSRTGYGADTEAFF
>TRBV11-3|many|TRBJ2-3|TRBD2
TGTGCCAGCAGCTTAGGTTCTAGCGGGAGACGTGATACGCAGTATTTT
CASSLGSSGRRDTQYF
>TRBV5-6|many|TRBJ2-5|-
TGTGCCAGCAGCTTCAGGAGGTTGGAGACCCAGTACTTC
CASSFRRLETQYF
>TRBV3-1|many|TRBJ2-7|-
TGTGCCAGCAGCCAAAGGGTGGGCGAGCAGTACTTC
CASSQRVGEQYF
>TRBV10-3|-|TRBJ1-5|-
TGTGCCATCAGTGACATCGGCGGATTTTATAGCAATCAGCCCCAGCATTTT
CAISDIGGFYSNQPQHF
>TRBV30|many|TRBJ1-6|TRBD1
TGTGCCTGGGGGACAGGGAATTCACCCCTCCACTTT
CAWGTGNSPLHF
>TRBV3-1|many|TRBJ2-7|-
TGTGCCAGCAGCCTCGCAGGCAGATACTACGAGCAGTACTTC
CASSLAGRYYEQYF
>TRBV29-1|few|TRBJ1-1|TRBD1
TGCAGCGCGAACAGGGGCGGTGAAGCTTTCTTT
CSANRGGEAFF
>TRBV5-4|-|TRBJ2-7|-
TGTGCCAGCAGCTTGAAAAGCGGGCCTACCTACGAGCAGTACTTC
CASSLKSGPTYEQYF
>TRBV2|few|TRBJ1-3|-
TGTGCCAGCAGTTTACAGGTCTCTGGAAACACCATATATTTT
CASSLQVSGNTIYF
>TRBV6-6|few|TRBJ1-5|-
TGTGCCAGCAGTTACTCGGGCAGGGGCCCGAATCAGCCCCAGCATTTT
CASSYSGRGPNQPQHF
>TRBV20-1|many|TRBJ1-3|TRBD1
TGCAGTGCTAGATCCCTCGAACAGGGGGTCTCTGGAAACACCATATATTTT
CSARSLEQGVSGNTIYF
>TRBV20-1|few|TRBJ1-1|-
TGCAGTGCTACCAGGGAGTACTACACTGAAGCTTTCTTT
CSATREYYTEAFF
>TRBV15|many|TRBJ2-3|TRBD2
TGTGCCACCAGCGTCGGACTAGCGGGAGGGCCGTCAGATACGCAGTATTTT
CATSVGLAGGPSDTQYF
>TRBV15|many|TRBJ2-3|-
TGTGCCACCAGCAGAGTGCAGGAACCAGATACGCAGTATTTT
CATSRVQEPDTQYF
>TRBV19|-|TRBJ2-1|-
TGTGCCAGTAGTGACAAGGACCCCTACAATGAGCAGTTCTTC
CASSDKDPYNEQFF
>TRBV2|many|TRBJ2-7|-
TGTGCCAGCGGCGGACTTAACGAGCAGTACTTC
CASGGLNEQYF
>TRBV6-1|-|TRBJ1-5|-
TGTGTCAGCAGCCCACGGTTAGGTGGTAGACAGCCCCAGCATTTT
CVSSPRLGGRQPQHF
>TRBV7-9|-|TRBJ1-6|-
TGTGCCAGCAGCTTAGTGGAAGGCCATTCACCCCTCCACTTT
CASSLVEGHSPLHF
>TRBV19|once|TRBJ1-1|-
TGTGCCAGTAGTATTGGGAGGTTGAACACTGAAGCTTTCTTT
CASSIGRLNTEAFF